These 9 T cell receptor beta chains were sequenced from one sample in a study of T cells in Graves' hyperthyroidism and ophthalmopathy. RNA transcripts were the template for amplifying TCR beta CDR3 regions. HTBI primers were employed in a first-round RT-PCR of the TCR CDR3. TCRdb passed the multiplex PCR reads through MiXCR, listing each CDR3 protein once. The sample includes 400,000 to 550,000 distinct CDR3 sequences, about 15% of them seen just once. Sequenced material: blood. Source of these receptors: a woman aged 18-35 years with Graves' hyperthyroidism.

This clonotype was seen repeatedly, ten times or more. The DNA of the CDR3 is TGCAGTGCTAGAGATGGGCTCAGCGGCCACGAGCAGTACTTC. Translating it yields CSARDGLSGHEQYF. V is TRBV20-1 and J is TRBJ2-7; the D gene is possibly TRBD2 (5 bases). Trimming pared 0 bases from V and 5 bases from J, leaving 14 bases between. The length of the CDR3 is 14 residues. The germline CDR1 and CDR2 sequences are DFQATT and SNEGSKA (reference sequence).

This clonotype was seen repeatedly, ten times or more. This chain links TRBV28 with TRBJ2-4; D remains ambiguous. The germline V gene encodes CDR1 MDHEN and CDR2 SYDVKM. CDR3 length: 16 residues. The V gene lost 3 bases and the J gene lost 2 bases, with 14 bases spanning the gap. The CDR3 DNA reads as TGTGCCAGCAGTTTCACCAGTCCACCCTCCAAAAACATTCAGTACTTC. This gives the protein CASSFTSPPSKNIQYF.

This clonotype occurred many times. The rearrangement uses TRBV10-2 and TRBJ2-1, with 13 bases lining up with TRBD2. Germline lookup yields CDR1 WSHSY and CDR2 SAAADI. This CDR3 spans 16 amino acids. J was trimmed by 6 bases and V by 4 bases; bases with no gene match: 6. CDR3 sequence: CASSATLAGGPNEQFF. The CDR3 nucleotides are TGCGCCAGCAGTGCTACACTAGCGGGAGGGCCCAATGAGCAGTTCTTC.

This clonotype appeared many times. The chain employs TRBV10-3 and TRBJ1-1; D is unclear. V dropped 10 bases and J dropped 0 bases, with 6 bases sitting between them. Germline values: CDR1 ENHRY, CDR2 SYGVKD. The CDR3 is 11 amino acids. The CDR3 nucleotides are TGTGCCAAAAACCTGAACACTGAAGCTTTCTTT. It specifies CAKNLNTEAFF.

This clonotype was seen only a few times. The rearrangement links TRBV20-1 to TRBJ1-6; TRBD1 aligns across 10 bases. V lost 2 bases, J lost 9 bases, and 7 bases stayed unmatched. CDR1 is DFQATT and CDR2 is SNEGSKA in the germline V gene (reference sequence). This CDR3 is built from 15 residues. The CDR3 nucleotides read TGCAGTGCTAGAATACGGACAGGGGGAAGTTCACCCCTCCACTTT. Translation: CSARIRTGGSSPLHF.

The sample holds many counts of this clonotype. V gene TRBV27 combines with J gene TRBJ2-3, with D unclear. Germline CDR1 is MNHEY and CDR2 is SMNVEV (reference sequence). V lost 2 bases, J lost 4 bases, and 13 bases lay in between. The CDR3 sequence is 15 residues long. The CDR3 region is CASSLAPPGADTQYF. DNA of the CDR3: TGTGCCAGCAGTTTAGCCCCCCCGGGCGCAGATACGCAGTATTTT.

This clonotype came up many times. This chain connects TRBV7-6 to TRBJ2-3, with 13 bases fitting TRBD2. Trimming cost V 3 bases and J 0 bases; bases outside gene matches: 9. This CDR3 has 19 amino acids. The germline V gene encodes CDR1 SGHVS and CDR2 FNYEAQ. The CDR3 here is CASSFGLAGDMWSTDTQYF. CDR3 sequence (DNA): TGTGCCAGCAGCTTCGGACTAGCGGGAGATATGTGGAGCACAGATACGCAGTATTTT.

In this sample, this clonotype turned up many times. The chain is built from TRBV9 and TRBJ1-3; 7 bases agree with TRBD1. J was trimmed by 2 bases and V by 3 bases; bases with no gene match: 5. Germline V gene sequence: CDR1 SGDLS, CDR2 YYNGEE. This CDR3 spans 15 amino acids. CDR3: CASSDGGGPGNTIYF. The CDR3 DNA reads as TGTGCCAGCAGCGACGGAGGGGGCCCTGGAAACACCATATATTTT.

The rearrangement uses TRBV11-3 and TRBJ2-7; 12 nucleotides align to TRBD2. Trimming cost V 5 bases and J 3 bases; bases outside gene matches: 14. In germline, CDR1 is SGHNT, CDR2 YENEEA. CDR3 length: 18 residues. The CDR3 region is CASSAQTSGRRWRYEQYF. CDR3 sequence (DNA): TGTGCCAGCAGCGCCCAAACTAGCGGGAGGAGATGGCGCTACGAGCAGTACTTC.